This entry lists 9 T cell receptor beta chains sequenced from one sample in a study of shared clonotypes between healthy human individuals. Libraries were prepared by immunoSEQ multiplex PCR; TCRdb keeps only in-frame clonotypes and omits some of them. Of a few million clones in the sample, just under 95% were seen once. Selected positively for CCR7 and CD45RO-negative, naive CD8 cells excluded terminally differentiated effector memory CD45RA+ cells. Sequenced sample: naive CD8+ T cells from PBMCs. Every receptor here comes from a young man in good health. Some clones in this sample may be carry-over from other donors' samples.

The chain combines TRBV4-3 with TRBJ1-4; no reliable D call. CDR1 is LGHNA, CDR2 YSLEER, per germline. V was cut by 0 bases and J by 0 bases, with 8 bases left in between. This CDR3 comprises 16 residues. CDR3 residues: CASSQDHRATNEKLFF. In nucleotides, the CDR3 is TGCGCCAGCAGCCAAGATCACCGGGCAACTAATGAAAAACTGTTTTTT.

A note on this clone: The sample carries other DNA sequences with the same CDR3. The V and J genes are TRBV15 and TRBJ2-7; D gene uncertain. V lost 0 bases to trimming and J lost 6 bases, with 6 bases between them. The V gene's germline CDR1 is LNHNV and CDR2 YYDKDF (reference sequence). CDR3 length: 12 residues. CDR3 coding DNA: TGTGCCACCAGCAGAGATCTGGTCGAGCAGTACTTC. Protein product: CATSRDLVEQYF.

This clone has more than one count but fewer than ten. Other DNA sequences in this specimen translate into the identical CDR3. The chain uses TRBV4-3 and TRBJ1-1, with a weak D call TRBD1 (5 bases). With 3 bases removed from V and 1 base from J, the gap between germline ends came to 9 bases. This CDR3 region has 14 residues. Germline V CDR1 and CDR2: LGHNA, YSLEER. CDR3 residues: CASSHRTGNTEAFF. The CDR3 DNA reads as TGCGCCAGCAGCCACAGAACAGGGAACACTGAAGCTTTCTTT.

This clone was found once. This rearrangement joins TRBV28 to TRBJ1-5; 9 nucleotides match TRBD1. This CDR3 is 14 amino acids long. With V trimmed by 8 bases and J by 3 bases, 5 bases remained unmatched. CDR1 MDHEN and CDR2 SYDVKM come from the germline V gene. The CDR3 nucleotides are TGTGCCAGCGGACGGGACAGGGACAATCAGCCCCAGCATTTT. Its protein product is CASGRDRDNQPQHF.

The sample holds a few counts of this clone. Other nucleotide sequences in the sample specify the same CDR3. This chain uses TRBV28 with TRBJ1-1; D is perhaps TRBD1 (5 bases). V lost 3 bases to trimming and J lost 4 bases, with 6 bases between them. CDR1 is MDHEN, CDR2 SYDVKM, per germline. This CDR3 spans 12 amino acids. The CDR3 DNA is TGTGCCAGCAGTTTTAGGGGCACTGAAGCTTTCTTT. Its protein product is CASSFRGTEAFF.

V is TRBV5-5 and J is TRBJ2-3, with a weak D call TRBD1 (5 bases). Per germline, CDR1 SGHKS and CDR2 YYEKEE (reference sequence). Trimming shortened V by 0 bases and J by 0 bases, and 5 bases separated the two germline ends. This CDR3 has 14 residues. The CDR3 sequence: CASSLGQSTDTQYF. The CDR3 coding sequence is TGTGCCAGCAGCTTGGGACAGAGCACAGATACGCAGTATTTT. Looking up the rest from reference TRBV5-5 and TRBJ2-3 gives the full variable domain: DAGVTQSPTHLIKTRGQQVTLRCSPISGHKSVSWYQQVLGQGPQFIFQYYEKEERGRGNFPDRFSARQFPNYSSELNVNALLLGDSALYLCASSLGQSTDTQYFGPGTRLTVL.

The V call is TRBV4-1, the J call TRBJ1-1, with a weak D call TRBD1 (6 bases). Trimming took off 6 bases at V and 2 bases at J, with 13 bases between the two ends. Germline lookup yields CDR1 MGHRA and CDR2 YSYEKL. The CDR3 spans 14 residues. In nucleotides, the CDR3 is TGCGCCAGCAGACAGGGTGCCTTAAACACTGAAGCTTTCTTT. Translating gives CASRQGALNTEAFF.

Concerning this clone itself: The germline gene is not matched at one end of the junction; a read error may be the cause. The J gene is TRBJ2-3, the V gene TRBV28, with D possibly being TRBD1 or TRBD2 (6 bases each). CDR3 length equals 13 residues. Germline-derived CDR1 and CDR2 are MDHEN and SYDVKM. The CDR3 nucleotides are TGTGCCAGCAGTCGGAGGGGGAGAGTGTTGGGGCTTTTT. Translated: CASSRRGRVLGLF.

The rearrangement joins TRBV5-1 to TRBJ2-5, with D possibly matching TRBD1 (5 bases). The germline V gene has CDR1 SGHRS and CDR2 YFSETQ. The ends were cut back, 4 bases at V and 1 base at J, with 14 bases in the middle. The CDR3 is 15 amino acids. The CDR3 coding sequence is TGCGCCAGCAGCACGATAGGACACTTCCAAGAGACCCAGTACTTC. Translation gives CASSTIGHFQETQYF. Complete variable domain (other parts from reference TRBV5-1 and TRBJ2-5): KAGVTQTPRYLIKTRGQQVTLSCSPISGHRSVSWYQQTPGQGLQFLFEYFSETQRNKGNFPGRFSGRQFSNSRSEMNVSTLELGDSALYLCASSTIGHFQETQYFGPGTRLLVL.